The 14 T cell receptor beta chains reported below all come from one sample, sequenced in a study of response to subunit inactivated influenza vaccine. One entry per CDR3 protein results from TCRdb running MiXCR on the RT-PCR reads. The profile shows about 190,000 distinct CDR3 sequences, 14% of them singletons. Source: CD8+ T cells sorted from PBMCs, taken 4 to 6 days after vaccination. The receptors originated from a man aged 50 to 60 who received an inactivated influenza vaccine.

This clonotype was counted a few times. J is TRBJ2-3 and V is TRBV6-1, with D possibly matching TRBD2 (6 bases). The germline CDR1 and CDR2 sequences are MNHNS and SASEGT. The CDR3 sequence is 15 residues long. Trimming shortened V by 6 bases and J by 3 bases, and 16 bases separated the two germline ends. CDR3 bases: TGTGCCAGCAGCCCCGTTAGGGACTGGACAGATACGCAGTATTTT. Protein: CASSPVRDWTDTQYF.

This clonotype was detected only a few times. The chain has TRBV6-1 and TRBJ1-5; the D gene is possibly TRBD1 (5 bases). CDR1 is MNHNS, CDR2 SASEGT, per germline. Between the trimmed V and J ends, which lost 6 bases and 6 bases, there was a span of 12 bases. This CDR3 has 13 residues. CDR3 protein: CASRPFGGQPQHF. The DNA of the CDR3 is TGTGCCAGCAGACCTTTTGGGGGTCAGCCCCAGCATTTT.

Only a few counts were recorded for this clonotype. V usage is TRBV6-1 and J usage is TRBJ2-2; TRBD1 matches at 7 bases. The J segment lost 0 bases and the V segment lost 4 bases, leaving 2 bases of the junction unmatched. The CDR3 is 15 residues long. In germline, CDR1 is MNHNS, CDR2 SASEGT. As DNA, the CDR3 is TGTGCCAGCAGTGGGGGACAGTCGAACACCGGGGAGCTGTTTTTT. Protein product: CASSGGQSNTGELFF.

The rearrangement joins TRBV5-6 to TRBJ2-7; no firm D call. This CDR3 comprises 14 residues. The ends were cut back, 1 base at V and 4 bases at J, with 12 bases in the middle. Per the germline V gene, CDR1 is SGHDT and CDR2 is YYEEEE. CDR3 region: CASSLNGVAYEQYF. The CDR3 bases are TGTGCCAGCAGCTTGAATGGGGTCGCGTACGAGCAGTACTTC.

This clonotype appeared a few times. The chain couples TRBV4-2 to TRBJ2-7; 10 bases agree with TRBD2. Trimming removed 1 base from V and 6 bases from J; junction bases left unmatched: 6. The CDR3 covers 15 residues. Germline assignment: CDR1 LGHNA and CDR2 YNFKEQ. The CDR3 loop reads CASSQVSSGSVEQYF. CDR3 DNA sequence: TGTGCCAGCAGCCAAGTATCTAGCGGGAGTGTCGAGCAGTACTTC.

This clonotype was observed a few times. V and J are TRBV11-2 and TRBJ2-7, with D possibly TRBD2 on 6 matching bases. The CDR3 sequence is 14 residues long. Germline lookup yields CDR1 SGHAT and CDR2 FQNNGV. The ends were cut back, 6 bases at V and 3 bases at J, with 15 bases in the middle. The CDR3 bases are TGTGCCAGCAGGGACCCGGGACTTAACTACGAGCAGTACTTC. It is translated as CASRDPGLNYEQYF. The full variable domain, rest sourced from reference TRBV11-2 and TRBJ2-7, is EAGVAQSPRYKIIEKRQSVAFWCNPISGHATLYWYQQILGQGPKLLIQFQNNGVVDDSQLPKDRFSAERLKGVDSTLKIQPAKLEDSAVYLCASRDPGLNYEQYFGPGTRLTVT.

The chain recombines TRBV27 with TRBJ2-7; D is possibly TRBD1 (5 bases). Germline V gives CDR1 MNHEY, CDR2 SMNVEV (reference sequence). Trimming shortened V by 2 bases and J by 3 bases, and 11 bases separated the two germline ends. This CDR3 region has 14 residues. The CDR3 DNA reads as TGTGCCAGCAGTTTAATGTCGACAGACTACGAGCAGTACTTC. This codes for CASSLMSTDYEQYF.

This clonotype has only a few counts. This chain uses TRBV25-1 with TRBJ1-5; no definite D call. Trimming pared 8 bases from V and 0 bases from J, leaving 11 bases between. The CDR3 runs 14 residues. Germline CDR1 and CDR2: MGHDK and SYGVNS. The CDR3 DNA is TGTGCCAGCGCCGGGCTGGATAGCAATCAGCCCCAGCATTTT. Amino acid sequence: CASAGLDSNQPQHF.

This clonotype was recorded only once. This rearrangement joins TRBV7-9 to TRBJ1-1; D is unresolved. This CDR3 has 13 amino acids. The V gene's germline CDR1 is SEHNR and CDR2 FQNEAQ (reference sequence). V lost 8 bases and J lost 2, with 12 bases in between. The CDR3 protein is CASCRAPNTEAFF. For the CDR3, the DNA is TGTGCCAGCTGCCGGGCACCAAACACTGAAGCTTTCTTT.

This clonotype was picked up a small number of times. The chain joins TRBV20-1 to TRBJ2-7; a weak D match, TRBD2 (5 bases). The germline gives CDR1 DFQATT, CDR2 SNEGSKA (reference sequence). This CDR3 has 12 amino acids. V was clipped by 6 bases and J by 3 bases, with 12 bases between them. Here the CDR3 reads CSAKPGVYEQYF. CDR3 sequence (DNA): TGCAGTGCCAAGCCCGGGGTCTACGAGCAGTACTTC.

This sequence joins TRBV6-5 and TRBJ2-5; maybe TRBD1 (6 bases). The CDR3 consists of 14 residues. Trimming stripped 3 bases from V and 3 bases from J, with 11 bases between. Germline V gives CDR1 MNHEY, CDR2 SVGAGI. This chain's CDR3 is CASSYQGNKETQYF. The CDR3 nucleotides read TGTGCCAGCAGTTATCAGGGGAATAAAGAGACCCAGTACTTC.

This clonotype was found a few times. The chain carries TRBV6-1 and TRBJ1-1; D gene unclear. The length of the CDR3 is 14 residues. Trimming removed 7 bases at V and 1 base at J, with 13 bases between. CDR1 is MNHNS, CDR2 SASEGT, per germline. CDR3 DNA: TGTGCCAGCACCCTGGACTGGGGGAACACTGAAGCTTTCTTT. Its translation is CASTLDWGNTEAFF.

This clonotype appeared a few times. CDR3 residues: CASSPLVGFHEQFF. The CDR3 region has the DNA TGTGCCAGCAGTCCTCTAGTGGGGTTCCATGAGCAGTTCTTC. The rearrangement uses TRBV9 and TRBJ2-1; D is uncertain. Trimming left V 5 bases short and J 8 bases short, with 17 bases between. Germline V lookup: CDR1 SGDLS, CDR2 YYNGEE. The CDR3 is 14 residues long.

This chain joins TRBV27 and TRBJ2-5, with TRBD2 matching 8 bases. V shed 2 bases, J shed 3 bases, and the junction held 8 bases outside the gene matches. The germline V gene has CDR1 MNHEY and CDR2 SMNVEV (reference sequence). The CDR3 loop spans 16 amino acids. The DNA of the CDR3 is TGTGCCAGCAGTTTAAAAGCGGGGGAACGAAAAGAGACCCAGTACTTC. Encoded protein: CASSLKAGERKETQYF.